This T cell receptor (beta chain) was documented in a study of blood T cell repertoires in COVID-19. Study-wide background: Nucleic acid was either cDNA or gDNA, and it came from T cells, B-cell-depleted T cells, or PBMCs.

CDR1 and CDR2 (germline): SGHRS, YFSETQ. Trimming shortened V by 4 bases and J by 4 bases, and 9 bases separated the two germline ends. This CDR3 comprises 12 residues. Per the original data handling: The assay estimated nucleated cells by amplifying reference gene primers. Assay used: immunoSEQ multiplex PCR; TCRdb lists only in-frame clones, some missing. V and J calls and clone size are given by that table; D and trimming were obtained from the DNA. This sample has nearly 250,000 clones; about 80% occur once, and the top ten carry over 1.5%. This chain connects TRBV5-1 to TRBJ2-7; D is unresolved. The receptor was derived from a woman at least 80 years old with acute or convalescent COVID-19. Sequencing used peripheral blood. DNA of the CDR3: TGCGCCAGCAGCGGGCCTAAATACGAGCAGTACTTC. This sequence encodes CASSGPKYEQYF.